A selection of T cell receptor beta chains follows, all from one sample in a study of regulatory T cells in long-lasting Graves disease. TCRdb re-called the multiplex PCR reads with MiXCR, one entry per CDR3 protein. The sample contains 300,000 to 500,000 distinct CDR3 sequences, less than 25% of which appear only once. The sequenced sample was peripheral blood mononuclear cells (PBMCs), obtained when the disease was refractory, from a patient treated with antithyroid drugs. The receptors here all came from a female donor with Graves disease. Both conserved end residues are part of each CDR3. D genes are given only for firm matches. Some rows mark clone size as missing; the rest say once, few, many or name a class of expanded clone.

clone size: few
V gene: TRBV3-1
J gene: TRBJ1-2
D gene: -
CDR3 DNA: TGTGCCAGCAGTGGGACCGGGGCGGTAATCCCCTATGGCTACACCTTC
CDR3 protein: CASSGTGAVIPYGYTF

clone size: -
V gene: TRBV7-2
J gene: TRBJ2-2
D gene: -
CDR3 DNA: TGTGCCAGCAGCTTAAAGTCGGCGGGCCCCGGGGAGCTGTTTTTT
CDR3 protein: CASSLKSAGPGELFF

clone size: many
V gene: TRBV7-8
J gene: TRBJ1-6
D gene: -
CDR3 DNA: TGTGCCAGCAGCGGTCCTAGGGATTCACCCCTCCACTTT
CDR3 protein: CASSGPRDSPLHF

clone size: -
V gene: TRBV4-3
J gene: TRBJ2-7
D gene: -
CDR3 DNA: TGCGCCAGCAGCCAAGGCCCACCTCAGGTAGGGGGCTCCTACGAGCAGTACTTC
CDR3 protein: CASSQGPPQVGGSYEQYF

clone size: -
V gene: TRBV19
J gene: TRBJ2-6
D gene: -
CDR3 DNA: TGTGCCAGTAGTATCGTGGCGGGACACCGCTCTGGGGCCAACGTCCTGACTTTC
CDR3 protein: CASSIVAGHRSGANVLTF

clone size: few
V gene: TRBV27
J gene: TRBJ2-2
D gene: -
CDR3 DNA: TGTGCCAGCAGTTTAGGGTCCGAAGGGAACACCGGGGAGCTGTTTTTT
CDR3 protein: CASSLGSEGNTGELFF

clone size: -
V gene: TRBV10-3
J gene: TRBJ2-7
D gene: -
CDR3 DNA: TGTGCCATCAGTGAGGGCAGATACTACGAGCAGTACTTC
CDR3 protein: CAISEGRYYEQYF

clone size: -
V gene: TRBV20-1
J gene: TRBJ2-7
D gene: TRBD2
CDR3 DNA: TGCAGTGTTAGAGACAGCGGGAGGGGAGCTTACGAGCAGTACTTC
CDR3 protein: CSVRDSGRGAYEQYF

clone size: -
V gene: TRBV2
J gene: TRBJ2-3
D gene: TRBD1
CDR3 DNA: TGTGCCGGAGGGACAGGGGCTACTCCAGATACGCAGTATTTT
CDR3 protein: CAGGTGATPDTQYF

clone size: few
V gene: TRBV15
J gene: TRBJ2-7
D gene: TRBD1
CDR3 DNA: TGTGCCACCAGCACAGGGGGCTCCTACGAGCAGTACTTC
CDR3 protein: CATSTGGSYEQYF

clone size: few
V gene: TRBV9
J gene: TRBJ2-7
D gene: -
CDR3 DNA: TGTGCCAGCAGCGGAGTCGGAGGCTTCCCTGGGGAGCAGTACTTC
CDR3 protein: CASSGVGGFPGEQYF

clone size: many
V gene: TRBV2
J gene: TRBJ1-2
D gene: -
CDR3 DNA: TGTGCCAGCACTCGAGGATCATCTAACTATGGCTACACCTTC
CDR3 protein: CASTRGSSNYGYTF

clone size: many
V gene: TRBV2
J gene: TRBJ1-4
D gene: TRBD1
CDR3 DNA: TGTGCCAGCAGTGCCGGGACAGGGAATGAAAAACTGTTTTTT
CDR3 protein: CASSAGTGNEKLFF

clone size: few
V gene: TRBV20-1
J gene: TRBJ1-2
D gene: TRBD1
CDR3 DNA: TGCAGTGCCGATCCCGGGACAGGGTTCAATGGCTACACCTTC
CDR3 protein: CSADPGTGFNGYTF

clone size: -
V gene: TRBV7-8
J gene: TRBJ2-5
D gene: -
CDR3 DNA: TGTGCCAGCCTCAGGGACTTTGGAGAGACCCAGTACTTC
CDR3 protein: CASLRDFGETQYF

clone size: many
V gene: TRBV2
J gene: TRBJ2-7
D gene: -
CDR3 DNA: TGTGCCAGCAGTTACGACAGTCGGGGTCACTACGAGCAGTACTTC
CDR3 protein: CASSYDSRGHYEQYF

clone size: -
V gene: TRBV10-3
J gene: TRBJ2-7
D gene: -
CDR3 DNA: TGTGCCATCAGTGATTTTGGGATCACGCCCTACGAGCAGTACTTC
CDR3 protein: CAISDFGITPYEQYF